This T cell receptor (beta chain) was recorded in a study of molecular identifiers for immune sequencing clone quantification. Study observations and caveats: In naive cells, under 1% of molecules belonged to clones above 20 RNA copies, against over 98% in effector cells.

Trimming cost V 2 bases and J 6 bases, with 14 bases left between them. The length of the CDR3 is 14 residues. Germline loops: CDR1 SGHTA, CDR2 FQGNSA. Points on this clonotype: Its specificity is not known. A much larger clone lies one base from this, so it may be a read error.

TCRdb itself ran the PCR reads through MiXCR, one entry per CDR3 protein. The sample has 460,000 or so distinct CDR3 sequences; about 21% are singletons. Libraries used about 19,000 to 1,100,000 sorted naive CD8 T cells and 10%, 30% or 50% RNA input. This sequence was found in a human donor in good health. Some libraries in this study had Jurkat cell RNA spiked in. V and J are TRBV7-2 and TRBJ2-7; possible D gene TRBD2, 5 bases. The specimen sequenced was naive CD8+ T cells from blood, with Jurkat cell RNA spiked in. The subset here: FACS-sorted CD8+CD4-CCR7+CD45RA+ naive T cells. CDR3 protein: CASSLFGPSCEQYF. CDR3 coding DNA: TGTGCCAGCAGCTTATTTGGCCCTAGCTGCGAGCAGTACTTC.